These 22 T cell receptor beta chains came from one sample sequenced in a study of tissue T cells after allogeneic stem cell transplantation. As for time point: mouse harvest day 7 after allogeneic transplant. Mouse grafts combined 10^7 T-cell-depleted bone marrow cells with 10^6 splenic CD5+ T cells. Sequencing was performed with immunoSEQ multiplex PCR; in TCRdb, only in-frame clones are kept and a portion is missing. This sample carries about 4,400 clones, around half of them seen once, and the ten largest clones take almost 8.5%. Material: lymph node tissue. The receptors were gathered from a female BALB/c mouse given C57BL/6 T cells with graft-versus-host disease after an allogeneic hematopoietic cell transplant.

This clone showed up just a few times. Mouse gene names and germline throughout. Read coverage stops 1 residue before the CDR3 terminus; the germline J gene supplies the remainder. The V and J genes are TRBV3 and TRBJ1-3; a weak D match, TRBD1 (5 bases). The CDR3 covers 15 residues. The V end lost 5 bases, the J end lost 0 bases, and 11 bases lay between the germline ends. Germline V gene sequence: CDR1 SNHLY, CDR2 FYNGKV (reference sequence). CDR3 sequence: CASSGRTHSGNTLYF. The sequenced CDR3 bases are TGTGCCAGCAGCGGGCGGACACATTCTGGAAATACGCTCTAT.

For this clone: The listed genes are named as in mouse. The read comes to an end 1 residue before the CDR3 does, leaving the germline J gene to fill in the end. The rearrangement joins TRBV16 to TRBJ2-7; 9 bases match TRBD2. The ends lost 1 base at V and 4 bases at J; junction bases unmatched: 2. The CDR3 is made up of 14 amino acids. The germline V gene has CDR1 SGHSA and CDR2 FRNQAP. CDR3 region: CASSLAGGGYEQYF. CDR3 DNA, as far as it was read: TGTGCAAGCAGCTTAGCTGGGGGGGGGTATGAACAGTAC.

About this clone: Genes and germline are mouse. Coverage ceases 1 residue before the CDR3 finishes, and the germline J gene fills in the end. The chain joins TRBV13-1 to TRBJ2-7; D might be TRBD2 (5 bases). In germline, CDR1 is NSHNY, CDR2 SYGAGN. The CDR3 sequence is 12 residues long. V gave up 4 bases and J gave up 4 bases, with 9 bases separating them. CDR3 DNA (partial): TGTGCCAGCAGTTGGACTTATTATGAACAGTAC. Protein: CASSWTYYEQY. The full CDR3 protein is CASSWTYYEQYF.

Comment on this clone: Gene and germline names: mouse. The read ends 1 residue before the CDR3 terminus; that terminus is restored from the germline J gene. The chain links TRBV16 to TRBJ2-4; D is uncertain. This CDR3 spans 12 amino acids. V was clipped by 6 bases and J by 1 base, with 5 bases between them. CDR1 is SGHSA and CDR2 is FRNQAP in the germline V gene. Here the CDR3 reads CASSQGQNTLYF. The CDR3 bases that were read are TGTGCAAGCAGTCAGGGTCAAAACACCTTGTAC.

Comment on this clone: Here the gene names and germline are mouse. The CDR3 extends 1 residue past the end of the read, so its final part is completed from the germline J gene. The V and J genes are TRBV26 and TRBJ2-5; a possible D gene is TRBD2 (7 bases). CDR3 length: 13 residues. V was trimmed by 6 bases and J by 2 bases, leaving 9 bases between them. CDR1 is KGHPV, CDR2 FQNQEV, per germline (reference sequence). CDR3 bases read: TGTGCCAGCAGGAGGGGGGGCCAAGACACCCAGTAC. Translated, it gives CASRRGGQDTQY. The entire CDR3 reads CASRRGGQDTQYF. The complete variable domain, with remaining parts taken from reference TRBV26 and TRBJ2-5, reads NSKVIQTPRYLVKGQGQKAKMRCIPEKGHPVVFWYQQNKNNEFKFLINFQNQEVLQQIDMTEKRFSAECPSNSPCSLEIQSSEAGDSALYLCASRRGGQDTQYFGPGTRLLVL.

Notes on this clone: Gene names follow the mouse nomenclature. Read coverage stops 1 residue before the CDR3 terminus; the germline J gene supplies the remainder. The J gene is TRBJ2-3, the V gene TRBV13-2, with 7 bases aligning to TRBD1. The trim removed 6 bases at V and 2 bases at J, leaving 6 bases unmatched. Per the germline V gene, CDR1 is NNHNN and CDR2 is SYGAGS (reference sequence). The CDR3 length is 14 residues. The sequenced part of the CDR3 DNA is TGTGCCAGCGTCAGGGGGACATATGCAGAAACGCTGTAT. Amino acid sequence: CASVRGTYAETLY. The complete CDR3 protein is CASVRGTYAETLYF.

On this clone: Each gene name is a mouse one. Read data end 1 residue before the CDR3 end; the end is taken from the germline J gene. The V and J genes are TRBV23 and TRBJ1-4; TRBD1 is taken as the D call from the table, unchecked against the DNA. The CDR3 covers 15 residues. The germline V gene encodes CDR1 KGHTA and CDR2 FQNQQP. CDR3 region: CSSSQSGQGGERLFF. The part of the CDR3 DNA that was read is TGCTCCAGCAGTCAATCGGGACAGGGGGGCGAAAGATTATTT. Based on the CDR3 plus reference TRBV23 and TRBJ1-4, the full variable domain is DAAVTQKPRYLIKMKGQEAEMKCIPEKGHTAVFWYQQKQSKELKFLIYFQNQQPLDQIDMVKERFSAVCPSSSLCSLGIRTCEAEDSALYLCSSSQSGQGGERLFFGHGTKLSVL.

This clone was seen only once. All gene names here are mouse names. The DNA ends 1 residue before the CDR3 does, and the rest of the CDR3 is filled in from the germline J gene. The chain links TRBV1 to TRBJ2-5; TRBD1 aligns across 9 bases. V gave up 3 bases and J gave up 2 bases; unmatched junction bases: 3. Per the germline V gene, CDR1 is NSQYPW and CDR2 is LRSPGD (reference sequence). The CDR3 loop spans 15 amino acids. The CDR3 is CTCSARDRVQDTQYF. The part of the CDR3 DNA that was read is TGCACCTGCAGTGCCCGGGACAGGGTCCAAGACACCCAGTAC.

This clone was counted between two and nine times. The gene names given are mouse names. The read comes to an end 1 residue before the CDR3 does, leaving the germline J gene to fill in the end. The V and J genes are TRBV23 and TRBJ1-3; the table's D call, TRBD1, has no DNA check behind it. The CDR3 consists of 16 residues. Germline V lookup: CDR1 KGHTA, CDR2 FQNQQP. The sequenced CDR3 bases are TGCTCCAGCAGTCAATCACAGGGGGGTTCTGGAAATACGCTCTAT. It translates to CSSSQSQGGSGNTLY. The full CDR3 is CSSSQSQGGSGNTLYF.

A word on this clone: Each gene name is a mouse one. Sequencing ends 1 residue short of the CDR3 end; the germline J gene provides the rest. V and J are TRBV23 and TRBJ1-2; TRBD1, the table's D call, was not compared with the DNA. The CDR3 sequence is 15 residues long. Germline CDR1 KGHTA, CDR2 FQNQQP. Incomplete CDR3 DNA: TGCTCCAGCAGTCAATGGCAGGCCGCAAACTCCGACTACACC. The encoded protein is CSSSQWQAANSDYT. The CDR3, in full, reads CSSSQWQAANSDYTF.

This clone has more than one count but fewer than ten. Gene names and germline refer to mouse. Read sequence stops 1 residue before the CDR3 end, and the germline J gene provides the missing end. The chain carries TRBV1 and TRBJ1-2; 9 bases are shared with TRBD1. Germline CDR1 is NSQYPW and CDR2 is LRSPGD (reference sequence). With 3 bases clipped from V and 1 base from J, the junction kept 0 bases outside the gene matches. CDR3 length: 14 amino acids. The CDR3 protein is CTCSAGQGNSDYTF. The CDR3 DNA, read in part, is TGCACCTGCAGTGCGGGACAGGGAAACTCCGACTACACC. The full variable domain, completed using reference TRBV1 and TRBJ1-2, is VTLLEQNPRWRLVPRGQAVNLRCILKNSQYPWMSWYQQDLQKQLQWLFTLRSPGDKEVKSLPGADYLATRVTDTELRLQVANMSQGRTLYCTCSAGQGNSDYTFGSGTRLLVI.

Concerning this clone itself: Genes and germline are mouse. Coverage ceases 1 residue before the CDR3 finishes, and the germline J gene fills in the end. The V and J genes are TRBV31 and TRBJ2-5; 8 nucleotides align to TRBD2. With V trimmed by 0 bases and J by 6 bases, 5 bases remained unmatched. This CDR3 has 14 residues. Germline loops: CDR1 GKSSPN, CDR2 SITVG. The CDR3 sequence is CAWSLGGAEDTQYF. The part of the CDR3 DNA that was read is TGTGCCTGGAGTCTAGGGGGGGCGGAGGACACCCAGTAC.

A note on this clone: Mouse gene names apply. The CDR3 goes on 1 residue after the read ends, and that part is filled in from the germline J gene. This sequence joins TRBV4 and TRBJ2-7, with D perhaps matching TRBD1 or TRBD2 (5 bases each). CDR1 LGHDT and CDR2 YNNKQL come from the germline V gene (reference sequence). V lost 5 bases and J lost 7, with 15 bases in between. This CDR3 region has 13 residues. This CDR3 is CASSRDPDLEQYF. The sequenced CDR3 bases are TGTGCCAGCAGCCGGGACCCGGACTTGGAACAGTAC.

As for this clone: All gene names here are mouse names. This CDR3 is CASSPRLGGRGNTLYF. The DNA read from the CDR3 is TGTGCCAGCAGCCCCAGACTGGGGGGGCGGGGGAACACCTTGTAC. The V and J genes are TRBV5 and TRBJ2-4, with 12 bases fitting TRBD2. Sequencing ends 1 residue short of the CDR3 end; the germline J gene provides the rest. V lost 4 bases to trimming and J lost 6 bases; unmatched junction nucleotides: 8. From germline, CDR1 is LGHNA and CDR2 YNLKQL (reference sequence). The CDR3 spans 16 residues.

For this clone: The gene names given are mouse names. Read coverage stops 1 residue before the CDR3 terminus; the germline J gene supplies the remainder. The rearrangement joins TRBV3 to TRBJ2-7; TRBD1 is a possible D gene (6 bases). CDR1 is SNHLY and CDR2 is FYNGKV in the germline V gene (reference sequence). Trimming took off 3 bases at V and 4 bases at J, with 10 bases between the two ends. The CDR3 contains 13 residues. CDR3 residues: CASSLVGTYEQYF. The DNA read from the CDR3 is TGTGCCAGCAGCTTGGTGGGGACATATGAACAGTAC.

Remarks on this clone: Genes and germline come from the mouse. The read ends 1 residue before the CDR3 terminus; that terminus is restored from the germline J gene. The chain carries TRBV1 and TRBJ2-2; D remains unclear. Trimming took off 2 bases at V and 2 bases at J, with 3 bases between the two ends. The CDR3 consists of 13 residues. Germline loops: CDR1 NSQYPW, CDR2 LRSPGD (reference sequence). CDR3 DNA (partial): TGCACCTGCAGTGCACAGAACACCGGGCAGCTCTAC. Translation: CTCSAQNTGQLY. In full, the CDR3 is CTCSAQNTGQLYF.

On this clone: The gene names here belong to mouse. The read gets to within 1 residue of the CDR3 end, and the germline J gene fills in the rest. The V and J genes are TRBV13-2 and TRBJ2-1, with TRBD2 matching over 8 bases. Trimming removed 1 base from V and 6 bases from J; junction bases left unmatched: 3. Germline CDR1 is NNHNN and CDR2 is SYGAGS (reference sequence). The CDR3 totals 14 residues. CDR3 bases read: TGTGCCAGCGGTGATACCTGGGGGGCTGCTGAGCAGTTC. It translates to CASGDTWGAAEQF. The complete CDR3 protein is CASGDTWGAAEQFF.

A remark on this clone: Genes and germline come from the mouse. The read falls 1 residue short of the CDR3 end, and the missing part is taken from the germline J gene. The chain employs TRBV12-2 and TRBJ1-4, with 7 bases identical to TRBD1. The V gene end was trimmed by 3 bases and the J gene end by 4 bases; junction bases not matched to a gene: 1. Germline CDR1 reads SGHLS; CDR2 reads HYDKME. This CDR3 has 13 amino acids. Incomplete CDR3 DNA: TGTGCCAGCTCTGGGACAGTCAACGAAAGATTATTT. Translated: CASSGTVNERLF. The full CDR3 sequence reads CASSGTVNERLFF.

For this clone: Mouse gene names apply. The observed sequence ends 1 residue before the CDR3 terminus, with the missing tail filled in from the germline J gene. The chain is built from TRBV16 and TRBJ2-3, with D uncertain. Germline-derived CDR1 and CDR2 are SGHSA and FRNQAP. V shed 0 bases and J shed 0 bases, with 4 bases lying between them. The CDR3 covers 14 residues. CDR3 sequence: CASSLDTSAETLYF. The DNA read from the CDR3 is TGTGCAAGCAGCTTAGACACTAGTGCAGAAACGCTGTAT.

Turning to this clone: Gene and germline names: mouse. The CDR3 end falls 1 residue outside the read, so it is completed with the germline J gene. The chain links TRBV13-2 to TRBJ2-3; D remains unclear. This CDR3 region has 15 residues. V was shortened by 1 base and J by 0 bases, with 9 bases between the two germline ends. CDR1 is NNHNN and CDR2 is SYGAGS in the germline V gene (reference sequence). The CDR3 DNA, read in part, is TGTGCCAGCGGTGATCCGACAACTAGTGCAGAAACGCTGTAT. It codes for CASGDPTTSAETLY. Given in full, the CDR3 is CASGDPTTSAETLYF.

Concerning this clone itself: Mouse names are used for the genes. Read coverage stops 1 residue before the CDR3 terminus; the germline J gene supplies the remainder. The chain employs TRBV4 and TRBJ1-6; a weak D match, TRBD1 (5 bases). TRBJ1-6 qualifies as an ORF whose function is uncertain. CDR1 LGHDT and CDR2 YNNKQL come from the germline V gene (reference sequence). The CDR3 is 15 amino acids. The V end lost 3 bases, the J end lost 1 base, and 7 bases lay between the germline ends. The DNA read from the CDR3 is TGTGCCAGCAGCTACAGGGTCTCCTATAATTCGCCCCTCTAC. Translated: CASSYRVSYNSPLY. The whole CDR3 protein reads CASSYRVSYNSPLYF.

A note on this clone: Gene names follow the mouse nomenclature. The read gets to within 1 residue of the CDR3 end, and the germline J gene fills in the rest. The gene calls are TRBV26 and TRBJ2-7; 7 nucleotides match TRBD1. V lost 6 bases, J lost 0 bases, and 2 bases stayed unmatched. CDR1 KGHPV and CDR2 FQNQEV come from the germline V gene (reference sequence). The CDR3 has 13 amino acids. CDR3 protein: CASSTGVSYEQYF. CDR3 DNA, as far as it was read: TGTGCCAGCAGCACAGGGGTCTCCTATGAACAGTAC.